This T cell receptor (beta chain) stems from a study of read filtering for tumor transcriptome and immune sequencing. Study background: The cohort had 17 to 20 men and 14 to 15 women aged about 40 to 90, mean roughly 71 years.

From around 0.4 ug of RNA, a library with molecular barcoded alpha/delta and beta/gamma adaptors was made. A single record per CDR3 protein comes from TCRdb applying MiXCR to the reads. The sample yields 50,000 to 65,000 distinct CDR3 sequences, about 12% seen once. The sample holds a few counts of this clonotype. A much larger clone lies one base from this, so it may be a read error. This is likely a read error, given that the CDR3 carries no conserved phenylalanine or tryptophan at its end. CDR1 and CDR2 (germline): SEHNR, FQNEAQ (reference sequence). The trim removed 6 bases at V and 10 bases at J, leaving 7 bases unmatched. CDR3 length: 12 residues.

The chain employs TRBV7-9 and TRBJ1-1; 8 nucleotides line up with TRBD1. This TCR came from a donor at least 40 years old with multiple myeloma. Sequenced sample: a population of CD138-negative cells sorted from bone marrow. CDR3 in DNA: TGTGCCAGCAGACAAGGGACAGGACCAGCTTTCCTT. It specifies CASRQGTGPAFL.